The T cell receptor beta chain described here comes from a study of PD-1 blockade in classical Hodgkin lymphoma (dated by TCRdb to 2020 to 2022). Regarding the study in general: Nivolumab dosing was 3 mg/kg intravenously every 2 weeks, continuing until either disease progression or unacceptable toxicity. The study used CyTOF and TCR beta sequencing to define a peripheral blood immune signature of response to PD-1 blockade in classical Hodgkin lymphoma.

Genomic DNA was extracted with the Qiagen DNeasy kit from unsorted PBMCs and from negatively selected CD4+ and CD8+ fractions. TCR beta CDR3 regions were amplified by immunoSEQ multiplex PCR using primers annealing to V and J segments. A synthetic immune receptor repertoire was used to minimize amplification bias, and any remaining bias was removed computationally after sequencing. From the authors' description of their analysis: Repertoire diversity was quantified as the Shannon entropy index using custom Python scripts. The unsorted, CD4+ and CD8+ repertoires were each analyzed separately, with the exception of combined analyses, where CD4+ and CD8+ sequences were merged in silico. A clone was considered expanded if an increase in frequency of at least 2-fold after treatment relative to C1D1 was found, and a pseudocount of 0.5 was applied to clones undetected at baseline. Clones with 0 or 1 copy at C1D1 were classified as singleton clones, and clones with 2 or more copies were classified as non-singleton clones. Clones expanded in unsorted samples were annotated as CD4+, CD8+ or unknown by matching protein sequences in sorted samples from the same patient. Wilcoxon tests on paired samples were used to test diversity changes from C1D1 to C4D1. This is the immuneACCESS table as TCRdb keeps it, with only in-frame sequences that have V and J called. A part of the clones is gone; compared with another copy, unresolved V genes explain less than half, and the rest is unexplained. V, J and clone size are those of that table, while D and trimming were read from the DNA. The sample yields around 40,000 clones; around 80% were counted once. About an eighth of the sample lies in the top ten.

The study at large found these results: Only a single clinical trial cohort was studied, and what caused the repertoire differences, possibly disease activity or prior therapy, remained undefined. Newly diagnosed patients were reported to have lower baseline TCR diversity than healthy donors, and relapsed/refractory patients were reported to have lower baseline TCR diversity still. By C4D1, a significant rise was seen in CD4+ TCR diversity but not in CD8+ TCR diversity (p=0.0027 vs p=0.16), and the rise was most apparent among complete responders (p=0.02). Lower diversity was observed in patients in whom nivolumab was started less than 1 year after ASCT, and these patients were excluded from later analyses so that confounding by immune reconstitution would be avoided. Baseline diversity similar to that of newly diagnosed patients was observed in trial patients achieving complete response, whereas significantly lower diversity was observed in partial responders and progressors.

In light of the paper, this sample's time point label describes: cycle 1 day 1 (C1D1), immediately before nivolumab initiation. All trial patients had relapsed after autologous stem cell transplantation, with cohorts A, B and C differing in prior brentuximab vedotin exposure. The trial cohort comprised 60 or so patients with relapsed/refractory classical Hodgkin lymphoma whose best overall responses were complete response, partial response or progressive disease. In the multi-cohort phase II CheckMate 205 trial, trial patients received single-agent nivolumab. An independent review committee assessed best overall response using the 2007 International Working Group response criteria. Trial PBMCs were collected just before the start of nivolumab (C1D1) and during therapy at cycle 2 day 1 and cycle 4 day 1. Peripheral blood was collected in 8 mL Vacutainer Cell Preparation Tubes, from which PBMCs were isolated by centrifugation and then cryopreserved.

Worth noting for this clone: Its specific antigen is unknown. Nothing much larger sits one base from this clone, and base qualities are not available.

Its CDR3 holds 14 amino acids, cysteine through phenylalanine. This entry keeps only the CDR3 DNA: 42 bases, framed from base 1. V is shortened by 5 bases, J by 0 bases, and the region joining them spans 10 bases. CDR1 SGHTA and CDR2 FQGNSA were looked up in the germline V gene. The sample here was peripheral blood mononuclear cells (PBMCs), taken at baseline. This receptor chain uses TRBV7-2 and TRBJ1-1; TRBD1 is a weak D gene call, 5 bases matching. This clonotype was sampled from a human donor with classical Hodgkin lymphoma. The nucleotides are TGTGCCAGCAGCCCCACAGGCATGAACACTGAAGCTTTCTTT. This codes for CASSPTGMNTEAFF.